Below, 10 T cell receptor beta chains from the same sample are listed, as sequenced in a study of vaccination effects on CD4 cells after COVID-19. Viral peptide pool expansion of antigen-specific CD4+ T cells preceded sequencing in the ViraFEST assay. Subsequent to a culture period of 10 to 11 days, CD4+ T cells were isolated. None of the vaccinated had previously contracted SARS-CoV-2, and their nucleocapsid antibodies tested negative. Antigens of these TCRs are unknown. Clones were sequenced by immunoSEQ multiplex PCR, and TCRdb holds only the in-frame ones, with some missing. The sample includes roughly 45,000 clones, around three quarters of them seen just once. Sequences were derived from CD4+ T cells from PBMCs cultured with SARS-CoV-2 spike peptides, sampled before COVID-19 vaccination. The receptors were sampled from a human donor who received a COVID-19 vaccine.

This clone was found a few times. The gene calls are TRBV7-9 and TRBJ2-1; the D is unclear. CDR1 is SEHNR, CDR2 FQNEAQ, per germline (reference sequence). The CDR3 contains 16 residues. V was cut by 2 bases and J by 0 bases, with 11 bases left in between. DNA for the CDR3: TGTGCCAGCAGCTTAATGGTGGGCAACTCCTACAATGAGCAGTTCTTC. Translating gives CASSLMVGNSYNEQFF.

V gene TRBV9 combines with J gene TRBJ2-5, with 8 bases fitting TRBD2. This CDR3 is 14 amino acids long. Looked up from germline, CDR1 is SGDLS and CDR2 is YYNGEE. Losses at the gene ends were 1 base for V and 7 bases for J; bases not matched to a gene: 6. CDR3: CASSVSGGGGTQYF. As DNA, the CDR3 is TGTGCCAGCAGCGTAAGCGGGGGCGGGGGGACCCAGTACTTC.

This chain uses TRBV7-2 with TRBJ2-5; D perhaps matches TRBD2 (6 bases). Trimming stripped 6 bases from V and 10 bases from J, with 21 bases between. The CDR3 has 14 amino acids. Per the germline V gene, CDR1 is SGHTA and CDR2 is FQGNSA. The CDR3 nucleotides are TGTGCCAGCAGGAGGAGGGGCGGGCAGTTGGGCCAGTACTTC. Its translation is CASRRRGGQLGQYF. Full variable domain (remainder filled in from reference TRBV7-2 and TRBJ2-5): GAGVSQSPSNKVTEKGKDVELRCDPISGHTALYWYRQSLGQGLEFLIYFQGNSAPDKSGLPSDRFSAERTGGSVSTLTIQRTQQEDSAVYLCASRRRGGQLGQYFGPGTRLLVL.

CDR3 amino acids: CATESTDTQYF. The CDR3 bases are TGTGCCACCGAGAGCACAGATACGCAGTATTTT. The chain joins TRBV24-1 to TRBJ2-3, with D unclear. The germline V gene encodes CDR1 KGHDR and CDR2 SFDVKD. The CDR3 runs 11 residues. The V and J ends lost 9 bases and 0 bases respectively, with 3 bases between them.

The genes are TRBV7-7 and TRBJ2-2; D could derive from TRBD1 or TRBD2 (6 bases each). Trimming left V 5 bases short and J 5 bases short, with 18 bases between. The germline V gene encodes CDR1 SSHAT and CDR2 FNYEAQ (reference sequence). The CDR3 is made up of 16 amino acids. The CDR3 nucleotides read TGTGCCAGCAGCCCCCTCGAGGGGGGCGGGACCGGGGAGCTGTTTTTT. Its translation is CASSPLEGGGTGELFF.

This clone showed up just once. The chain combines TRBV30 with TRBJ2-5, with TRBD1 identical over 7 bases. The junction had 10 bases not matched to a gene; V was cut back by 2 bases and J by 4 bases. The CDR3 has 15 residues. The germline gives CDR1 GTSNPN, CDR2 SVGIG (reference sequence). CDR3 nucleotides: TGTGCCTGGAGTCCGGGACAGACATTATCAGAGACCCAGTACTTC. This sequence encodes CAWSPGQTLSETQYF.

The chain is built from TRBV5-4 and TRBJ1-2; D may be TRBD1 (5 bases). CDR3 size: 14 residues. Germline V gene data show CDR1 as SGHNT and CDR2 as YYREEE (reference sequence). Trimming removed 2 bases from V and 4 bases from J, with 12 bases in between. The CDR3 protein is CASSLNRGRYGYTF. In DNA form, the CDR3 reads TGTGCCAGCAGCTTAAATCGGGGCCGCTATGGCTACACCTTC.

This clone was seen only a few times. The CDR3, as DNA: TGTGCCAGCAGCTTAGCATTAGGCGGCAATCAGCCCCAGCATTTT. It specifies CASSLALGGNQPQHF. The chain combines TRBV7-2 with TRBJ1-5; D not certain. The germline V gene encodes CDR1 SGHTA and CDR2 FQGNSA. The CDR3 is 15 residues long. The V gene lost 0 bases and the J gene lost 2 bases, with 8 bases spanning the gap.

The rearrangement joins TRBV3-1 (or the pseudogene TRBV3-2) to TRBJ1-2; D not certain. CDR1 is LGHDT and CDR2 is YNNKEL in the germline V gene (reference sequence). The CDR3 runs 14 residues. V gave up 0 bases and J gave up 0 bases, with 5 bases separating them. DNA for the CDR3: TGTGCCAGCAGCCAAGAAACAGCTAACTATGGCTACACCTTC. It specifies CASSQETANYGYTF.

This clone was seen only a few times. This chain joins TRBV19 and TRBJ1-5; TRBD1 agrees at 9 bases. This CDR3 contains 15 residues. The trim removed 5 bases at V and 6 bases at J, leaving 8 bases unmatched. CDR1 is LNHDA, CDR2 SQIVND, per germline (reference sequence). The CDR3 DNA reads TGTGCCAGTAGTGTTGGGACAGGGAATGGTCAGCCCCAGCATTTT. Translated, it gives CASSVGTGNGQPQHF.